The clone carrying this T cell receptor (beta chain) was counted between two and nine times. Antigen specificity is unknown. TCRdb processed the reads anew with MiXCR; each CDR3 protein has one entry. The repertoire includes 650,000 to 850,000 distinct CDR3 sequences, roughly 29% of them detected once, and around 12% sits in the top ten. This sample is part of a study of T cell repertoires in cytomegalovirus infection. Study findings and constraints: CMV carriers having the relevant HLA were flagged by cumulative public TCR beta family frequency.

Germline V gene data show CDR1 as LGHNT and CDR2 as FRNRAP. This CDR3 comprises 13 residues. V trimming: 3 bases; J trimming: 6 bases; junction bases outside the gene matches: 3. The clonotype comes from a human donor in good health (CMV status not recorded). Some clones in this sample may be carry-over from other donors' samples. Material: cultured CD8+ T cells from PBMCs, obtained from culture after CMV antigen stimulation. V gene TRBV12-5 combines with J gene TRBJ2-3; 7 positions match TRBD1. The CDR3 loop is CASGLRTGDTQYF. As DNA, the CDR3 is TGTGCTAGTGGTTTACGGACAGGCGATACGCAGTATTTT.